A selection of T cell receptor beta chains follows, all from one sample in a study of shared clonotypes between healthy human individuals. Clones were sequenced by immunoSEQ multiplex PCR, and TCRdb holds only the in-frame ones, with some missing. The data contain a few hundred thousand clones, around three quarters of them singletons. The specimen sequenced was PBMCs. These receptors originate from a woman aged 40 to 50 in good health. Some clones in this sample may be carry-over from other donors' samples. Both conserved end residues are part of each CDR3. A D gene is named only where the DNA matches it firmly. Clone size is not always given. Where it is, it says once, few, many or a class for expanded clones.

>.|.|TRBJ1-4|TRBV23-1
TGCGCCAGCAGTCAATCGTGGGAGGGGGCTAATGAAAAACTGTTTTTT
CASSQSWEGANEKLFF
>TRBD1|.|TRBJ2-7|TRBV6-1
TGTGCCAGCAGTCCGACAGGGGCTCACTACGAGCAGTACTTC
CASSPTGAHYEQYF
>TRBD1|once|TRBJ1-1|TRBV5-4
TGTGCCAGCAGCCTGGACAGGTGGAACACTGAAGCTTTCTTT
CASSLDRWNTEAFF
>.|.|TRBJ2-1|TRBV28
TGTGCCAGCACTAATTATAGGGTTTCCTACAATGAGCAGTTCTTC
CASTNYRVSYNEQFF
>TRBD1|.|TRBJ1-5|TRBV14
TGTGCCAGCAGCCAACAGGGGGACCAGCCCCAGCATTTT
CASSQQGDQPQHF
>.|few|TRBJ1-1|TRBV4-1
TGCGCCAGCAGCCAAGATGAGGGCACTGAAGCTTTCTTT
CASSQDEGTEAFF
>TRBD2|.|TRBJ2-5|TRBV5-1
TGCGCCAGCAGTCCGGCGGGGGAGGAGACCCAGTACTTC
CASSPAGEETQYF
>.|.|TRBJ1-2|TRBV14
TGTGCCAGCAGCCAAGAGGCGTCTCAAGGCTACACCTTC
CASSQEASQGYTF
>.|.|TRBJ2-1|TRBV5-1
TGCGCCAGCAGCTTGGTTGGTAGCGGTACCTACAATGAGCAGTTCTTC
CASSLVGSGTYNEQFF
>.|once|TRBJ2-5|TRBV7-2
TGTGCCAGCAGCCCCCGGACACAAGAGACCCAGTACTTC
CASSPRTQETQYF
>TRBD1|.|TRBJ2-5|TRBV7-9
TGTGCCAGCAGCTTAGGGACAGGGAGCCAAGAGACCCAGTACTTC
CASSLGTGSQETQYF
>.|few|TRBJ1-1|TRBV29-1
TGCAGCGTTGGAATGGGGGTGGACACTGAAGCTTTCTTT
CSVGMGVDTEAFF
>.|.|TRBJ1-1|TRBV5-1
TGCGCCAGCAGCTTTCTGGCTGAGAACACTGAAGCTTTCTTT
CASSFLAENTEAFF